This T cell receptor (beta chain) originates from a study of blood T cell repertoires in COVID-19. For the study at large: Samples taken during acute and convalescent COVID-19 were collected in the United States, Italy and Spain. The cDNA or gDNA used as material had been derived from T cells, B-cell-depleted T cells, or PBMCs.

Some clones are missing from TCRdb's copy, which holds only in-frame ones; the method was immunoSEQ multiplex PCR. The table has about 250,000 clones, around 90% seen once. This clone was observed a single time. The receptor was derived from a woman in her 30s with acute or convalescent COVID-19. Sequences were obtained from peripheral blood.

The CDR3 DNA is TGTGCCAGCAGCTTGGTCCAGGCAGGGGGTTTTGACGAGCAGTACTTC. Its protein product is CASSLVQAGGFDEQYF. This chain joins TRBV7-9 and TRBJ2-7, with 7 bases that match TRBD1. In germline, CDR1 is SEHNR, CDR2 FQNEAQ (reference sequence). J lost 5 bases, V lost 3 bases, and 13 bases had no gene match. The CDR3 runs to 16 residues.